This T cell receptor (beta chain) comes out of a study of T cell changes during pregnancy in multiple sclerosis. The repertoire was sequenced with immunoSEQ multiplex PCR; TCRdb's copy has only in-frame clones and lacks some. The data show roughly 51,000 clones, around 92% seen once. V was clipped by 3 bases and J by 9 bases; unmatched bases: 14. Germline V gives CDR1 WNHNN, CDR2 SYGVQD (reference sequence). The CDR3 is 17 amino acids. The sequence was obtained from a female donor in good health, enrolled as a control in a pregnancy study. The material was CD4+ T cells from peripheral blood mononuclear cells, obtained after pregnancy. J is TRBJ1-6 and V is TRBV10-1, with 7 bases lining up with TRBD1. CDR3 sequence: CASSDLQGPPTGSPLHF. The CDR3, as DNA: TGCGCCAGCAGTGATCTACAGGGGCCACCCACGGGTTCACCCCTCCACTTT.